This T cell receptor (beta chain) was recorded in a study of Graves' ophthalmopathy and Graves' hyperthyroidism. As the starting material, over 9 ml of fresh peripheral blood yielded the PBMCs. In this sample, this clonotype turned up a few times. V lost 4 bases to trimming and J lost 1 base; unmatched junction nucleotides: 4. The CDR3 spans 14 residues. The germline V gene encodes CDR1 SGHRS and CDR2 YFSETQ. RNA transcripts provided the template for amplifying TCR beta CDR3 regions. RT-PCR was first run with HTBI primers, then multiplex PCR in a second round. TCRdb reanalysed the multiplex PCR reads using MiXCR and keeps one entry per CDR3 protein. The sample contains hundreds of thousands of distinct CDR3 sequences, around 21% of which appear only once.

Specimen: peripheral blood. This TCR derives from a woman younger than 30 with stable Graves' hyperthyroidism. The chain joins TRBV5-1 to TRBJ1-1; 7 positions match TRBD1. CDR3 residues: CASSGGQANTEAFF. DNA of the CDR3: TGCGCCAGCAGCGGCGGACAGGCGAACACTGAAGCTTTCTTT.